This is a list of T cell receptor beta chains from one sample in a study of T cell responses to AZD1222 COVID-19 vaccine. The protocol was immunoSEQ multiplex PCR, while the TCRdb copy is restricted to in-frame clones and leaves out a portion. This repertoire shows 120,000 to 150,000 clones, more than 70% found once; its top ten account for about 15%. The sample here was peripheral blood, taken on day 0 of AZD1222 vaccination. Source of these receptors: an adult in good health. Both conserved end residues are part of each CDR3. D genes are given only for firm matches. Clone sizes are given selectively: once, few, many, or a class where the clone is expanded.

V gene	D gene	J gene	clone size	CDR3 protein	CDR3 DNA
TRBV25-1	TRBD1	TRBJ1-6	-	CASAPADRASSPLHF	TGTGCCAGCGCCCCCGCGGACAGGGCAAGTTCACCCCTCCACTTT
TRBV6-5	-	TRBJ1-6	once	CASSYGGINSPLHF	TGTGCCAGCAGTTACGGAGGGATTAATTCACCCCTCCACTTT
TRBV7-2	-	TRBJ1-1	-	CASTFLRGVNTEAFF	TGTGCCAGCACCTTCCTAAGGGGGGTGAACACTGAAGCTTTCTTT
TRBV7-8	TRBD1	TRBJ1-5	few	CASSRLGTGRQPQHF	TGTGCCAGCAGCCGCCTGGGGACAGGGCGACAGCCCCAGCATTTT
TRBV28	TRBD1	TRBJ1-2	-	CASSLEGALGYTF	TGTGCCAGCAGTCTCGAGGGGGCCCTTGGCTACACCTTC
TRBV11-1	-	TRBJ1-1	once	CASTISYGVLNTEAFF	TGTGCCAGCACTATCAGTTATGGGGTCCTGAACACTGAAGCTTTCTTT
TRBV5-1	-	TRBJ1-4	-	CASSFTGLGEKLFF	TGCGCCAGCAGCTTCACAGGCTTGGGGGAAAAACTGTTTTTT
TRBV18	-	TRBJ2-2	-	CASSPQEVSNTGELFF	TGTGCCAGCTCACCGCAGGAGGTTTCGAACACCGGGGAGCTGTTTTTT
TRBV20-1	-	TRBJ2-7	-	CSASSGDAGTYEQYF	TGCAGTGCTAGTTCGGGCGACGCAGGGACTTACGAGCAGTACTTC
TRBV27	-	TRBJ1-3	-	CASSLNSGNTIYF	TGTGCCAGCAGTTTAAATTCTGGAAACACCATATATTTT
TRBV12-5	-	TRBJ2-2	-	CASGLVSGELFF	TGTGCTAGTGGTTTGGTTTCGGGGGAGCTGTTTTTT
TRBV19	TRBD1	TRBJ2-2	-	CASSDTGVNTGELFF	TGTGCCAGTAGTGACACAGGGGTGAACACCGGGGAGCTGTTTTTT
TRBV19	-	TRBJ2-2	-	CASSMAGSGELFF	TGTGCCAGTAGTATGGCCGGATCCGGGGAGCTGTTTTTT